Below are 13 T cell receptor beta chains sequenced from a single sample in a study of regulatory T cells in long-lasting Graves disease. Noted time point: persistent/refractory GD, antithyroid drugs over 5 years with positive TRAb. The TCR library was made from RNA that had been extracted from PBMCs in TRIzol. Construction of TCR beta libraries relied on iRepertoire HTBI primers and on Arm-PCR targeting CDR3 regions. Each CDR3 protein is one row after TCRdb ran MiXCR on the multiplex PCR reads. The profile shows 300,000 to 500,000 distinct CDR3 sequences, less than 25% of them singletons. The sample consisted of peripheral blood mononuclear cells (PBMCs), taken when the disease was refractory, from a patient treated with antithyroid drugs. Receptor source: a female donor with Graves disease.

This clonotype was seen at least ten times. The rearrangement uses TRBV28 and TRBJ1-2; tentatively, D is TRBD1 (6 bases). The CDR3 sequence is 15 residues long. CDR1 and CDR2 from the germline V gene are MDHEN and SYDVKM. Trimming pared 6 bases from V and 2 bases from J, leaving 16 bases between. The DNA for the CDR3 is TGTGCCAGCAGCCCCCCGGACAGTCGGAACTATGGCTACACCTTC. Encoded protein: CASSPPDSRNYGYTF.

This clonotype showed up many times. The junction does not match germline at one end; this may be a read error. The chain is built from TRBV6-1 and TRBJ1-5; 9 bases map to TRBD1. Looked up from germline, CDR1 is MNHNS and CDR2 is SASEGT. The CDR3 covers 16 residues. This CDR3 reads CASRGPGQGRKQPQHF. Written as DNA, the CDR3 is TGTGCCAGCAGGGGGCCGGGACAGGGACGCAAGCAGCCCCAGCATTTT.

This clonotype has more than one count but fewer than ten. The J gene is TRBJ2-2, the V gene TRBV12-3 or TRBV12-4; D may be TRBD1 (6 bases). The V end was cut by 3 bases, the J end by 2 bases, with 10 bases between. The CDR3 has 15 residues. CDR3 sequence reads: CASSFPTGNTGELFF. Here the CDR3 DNA reads TGTGCCAGCAGTTTCCCGACAGGAAACACCGGGGAGCTGTTTTTT.

This chain links TRBV7-9 with TRBJ1-1, with a possible D match to TRBD1 (5 bases). The CDR3 spans 16 residues. In germline, CDR1 is SEHNR, CDR2 FQNEAQ (reference sequence). V was clipped by 1 base and J by 0 bases, with 12 bases between them. Here the CDR3 reads CASSLGLGELNTEAFF. In DNA form, the CDR3 reads TGTGCCAGCAGCTTAGGGTTAGGGGAATTGAACACTGAAGCTTTCTTT.

V gene TRBV4-3 combines with J gene TRBJ1-5, with D possibly TRBD1 on 5 matching bases. The germline CDR1 and CDR2 sequences are LGHNA and YSLEER. This CDR3 is built from 15 residues. V lost 0 bases, J lost 9 bases, and 15 bases lay in between. The CDR3 protein is CASSQDQGKSLPQHF. The CDR3 nucleotides are TGCGCCAGCAGCCAAGATCAGGGAAAGTCACTGCCCCAGCATTTT.

Many counts were recorded for this clonotype. CDR3 sequence: CASSLQYYEQYF. In DNA, the CDR3 is TGTGCCAGCAGCCTGCAGTACTACGAGCAGTACTTC. The V call is TRBV11-2, the J call TRBJ2-7; D ambiguous. The germline gives CDR1 SGHAT, CDR2 FQNNGV. The CDR3 is 12 amino acids. V was cut by 5 bases and J by 3 bases, with 8 bases left in between.

V usage is TRBV29-1 and J usage is TRBJ1-5; 11 bases match TRBD1. V dropped 6 bases and J dropped 3; count of bases not matched to a gene: 7. The CDR3 extends over 15 amino acids. Germline V CDR1 and CDR2: SQVTM, ANQGSEA. The CDR3 here is CSVRGGQGDNQPQHF. The CDR3 bases are TGCAGCGTGCGAGGGGGACAGGGGGACAATCAGCCCCAGCATTTT.

The V and J genes are TRBV18 and TRBJ2-7; D unclear. With 4 bases removed from V and 5 bases from J, the gap between germline ends came to 18 bases. The CDR3 is 15 residues long. Germline CDR1 is KGHSH and CDR2 is LQKENI. CDR3 amino acids: CASSLFGPPQDEQYF. Written as DNA, the CDR3 is TGTGCCAGCTCACTATTCGGACCGCCCCAGGACGAGCAGTACTTC.

The chain carries TRBV7-4 and TRBJ1-4, with 7 bases identical to TRBD1. The V segment lost 2 bases and the J segment 4 bases; nucleotides outside the gene matches: 16. CDR3 length equals 19 residues. The V gene's germline CDR1 is SGHVT and CDR2 SQSDAQ. Here the CDR3 reads CASSLMYPVVGQLNEKLFF. CDR3 bases: TGTGCCAGCAGCTTAATGTATCCCGTTGTGGGACAGCTTAATGAAAAACTGTTTTTT.

On this clonotype: A much bigger clone sits one base away, suggesting this may be a read error. The CDR3 does not end in the conserved phenylalanine or tryptophan, so this is likely a read error. This chain connects TRBV11-2 to TRBJ2-7; tentatively, D is TRBD1 or TRBD2 (5 bases each). CDR1 is SGHAT and CDR2 is FQNNGV in the germline V gene. The CDR3 covers 13 residues. Trimming removed 5 bases at V and 7 bases at J, with 15 bases between. The CDR3 protein is CASSPLRGGEQYY. The CDR3 bases are TGTGCCAGCAGCCCACTAAGGGGCGGGGAGCAGTACTAC.

The chain combines TRBV6-1 with TRBJ2-5; tentatively, D is TRBD2 (6 bases). From germline, CDR1 is MNHNS and CDR2 SASEGT. The V and J ends lost 7 bases and 1 base respectively, with 19 bases between them. CDR3 length: 16 residues. CDR3 nucleotide sequence: TGTGCCAGCACCCGTGAGCCCCGGGAGCTCCAAGAGACCCAGTACTTC. It encodes CASTREPRELQETQYF.

The V call is TRBV2, the J call TRBJ2-5; TRBD1 matches 7 bases. The CDR3 has 13 residues. Germline V gives CDR1 SNHLY, CDR2 FYNNEI. Trimming took 6 bases from V and 5 from J; bases not matched to a gene: 6. The CDR3 nucleotides read TGTGCCAGCAGAACAGGGGCCGGGGAGACCCAGTACTTC. Amino acids: CASRTGAGETQYF.

This chain connects TRBV7-2 to TRBJ2-1; D is undetermined. V gave up 0 bases and J gave up 9 bases, with 9 bases separating them. CDR3 size: 13 residues. CDR1 is SGHTA and CDR2 is FQGNSA in the germline V gene. The CDR3 DNA reads TGTGCCAGCAGCTTAGCCAACGTAGGTGAGCAGTTCTTC. Translation gives CASSLANVGEQFF.